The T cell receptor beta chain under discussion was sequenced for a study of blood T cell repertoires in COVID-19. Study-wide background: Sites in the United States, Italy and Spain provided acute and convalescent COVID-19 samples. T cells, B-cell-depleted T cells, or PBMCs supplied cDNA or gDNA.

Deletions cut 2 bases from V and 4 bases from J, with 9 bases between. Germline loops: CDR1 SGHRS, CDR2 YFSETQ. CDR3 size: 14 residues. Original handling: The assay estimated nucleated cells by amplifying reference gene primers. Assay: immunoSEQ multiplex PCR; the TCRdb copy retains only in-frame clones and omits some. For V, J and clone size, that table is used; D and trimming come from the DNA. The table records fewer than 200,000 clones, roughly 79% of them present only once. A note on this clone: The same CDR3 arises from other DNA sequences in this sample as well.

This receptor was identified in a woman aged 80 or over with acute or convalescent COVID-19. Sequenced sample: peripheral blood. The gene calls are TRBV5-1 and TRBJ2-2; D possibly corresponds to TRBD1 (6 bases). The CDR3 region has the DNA TGCGCCAGCAGCTTAGAGGGGGTCACCGGGGAGCTGTTTTTT. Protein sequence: CASSLEGVTGELFF.